This T cell receptor beta chain was retrieved from a study of blood T cell repertoires in COVID-19. Sequencing was performed with immunoSEQ multiplex PCR; in TCRdb, only in-frame clones are kept and a portion is missing. The sample shows a few hundred thousand clones, 75% to 90% of them seen only once. The source of this sequence is a woman between 40 and 50 years old who had recovered from COVID-19. Source material: PBMCs or T cells enriched from blood (not recorded which).

CDR3 sequence (DNA): TGTGCCAGCAGCGCCGCGGATGACGGCAATCAGCCCCAGCATTTT. Translating gives CASSAADDGNQPQHF. The J gene is TRBJ1-5, the V gene TRBV21-1. TRBV21-1 is described as a pseudogene. The length of the CDR3 is 15 residues.